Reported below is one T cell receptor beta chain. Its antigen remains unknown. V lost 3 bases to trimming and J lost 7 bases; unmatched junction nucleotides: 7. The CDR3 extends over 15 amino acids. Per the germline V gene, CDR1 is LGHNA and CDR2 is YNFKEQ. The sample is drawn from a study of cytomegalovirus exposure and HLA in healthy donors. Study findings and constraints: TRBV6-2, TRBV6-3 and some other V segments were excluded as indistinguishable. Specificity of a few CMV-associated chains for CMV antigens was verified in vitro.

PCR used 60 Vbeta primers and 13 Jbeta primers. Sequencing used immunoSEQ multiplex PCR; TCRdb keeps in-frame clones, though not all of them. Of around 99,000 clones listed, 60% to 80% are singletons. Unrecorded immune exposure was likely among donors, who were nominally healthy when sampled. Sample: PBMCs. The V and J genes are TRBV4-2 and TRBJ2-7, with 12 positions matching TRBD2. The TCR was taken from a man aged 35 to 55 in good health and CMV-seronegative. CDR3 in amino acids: CASSQAGLAGDEQYF. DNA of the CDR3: TGTGCCAGCAGCCAGGCGGGACTAGCGGGCGATGAGCAGTACTTC.